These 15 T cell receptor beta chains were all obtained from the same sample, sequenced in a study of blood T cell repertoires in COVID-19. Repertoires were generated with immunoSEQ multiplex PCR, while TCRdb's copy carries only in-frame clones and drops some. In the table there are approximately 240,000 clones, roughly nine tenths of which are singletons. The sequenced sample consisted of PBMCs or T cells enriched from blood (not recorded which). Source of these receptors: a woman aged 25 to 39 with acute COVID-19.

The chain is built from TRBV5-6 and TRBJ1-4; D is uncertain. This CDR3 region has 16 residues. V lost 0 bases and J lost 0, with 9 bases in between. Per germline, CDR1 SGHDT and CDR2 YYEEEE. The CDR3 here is CASSLALAPTNEKLFF. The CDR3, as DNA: TGTGCCAGCAGCTTGGCCTTAGCACCAACTAATGAAAAACTGTTTTTT.

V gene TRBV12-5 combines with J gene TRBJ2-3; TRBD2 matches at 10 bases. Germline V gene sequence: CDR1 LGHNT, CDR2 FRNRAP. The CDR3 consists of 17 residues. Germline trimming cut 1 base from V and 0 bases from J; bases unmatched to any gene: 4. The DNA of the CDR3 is TGTGCTAGTGGTTTGGGGCTAGCGGGGGCGAGCACAGATACGCAGTATTTT. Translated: CASGLGLAGASTDTQYF. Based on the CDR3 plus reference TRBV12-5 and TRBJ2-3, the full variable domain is DARVTQTPRHKVTEMGQEVTMRCQPILGHNTVFWYRQTMMQGLELLAYFRNRAPLDDSGMPKDRFSAEMPDATLATLKIQPSEPRDSAVYFCASGLGLAGASTDTQYFGPGTRLTVL.

This CDR3 reads CASRPAGQASGNTIYF. As DNA, the CDR3 is TGTGCCAGCAGACCTGCGGGACAGGCCTCTGGAAACACCATATATTTT. This chain uses TRBV28 with TRBJ1-3, with 8 positions matching TRBD1. The CDR3 totals 16 residues. The V segment lost 6 bases and the J segment 0 bases; nucleotides outside the gene matches: 7. The V gene's germline CDR1 is MDHEN and CDR2 SYDVKM.

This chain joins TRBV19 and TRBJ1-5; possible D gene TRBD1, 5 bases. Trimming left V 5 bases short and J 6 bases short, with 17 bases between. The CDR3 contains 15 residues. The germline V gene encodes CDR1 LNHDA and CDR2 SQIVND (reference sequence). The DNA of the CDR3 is TGTGCCAGTAGTGCCTCGAAGGGGCTGGGTCAGCCCCAGCATTTT. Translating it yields CASSASKGLGQPQHF.

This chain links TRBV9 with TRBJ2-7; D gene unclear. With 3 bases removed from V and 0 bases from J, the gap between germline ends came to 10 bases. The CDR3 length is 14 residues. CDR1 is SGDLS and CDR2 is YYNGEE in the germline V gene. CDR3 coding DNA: TGTGCCAGCAGCGCACACATAGCCTCCTACGAGCAGTACTTC. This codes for CASSAHIASYEQYF.

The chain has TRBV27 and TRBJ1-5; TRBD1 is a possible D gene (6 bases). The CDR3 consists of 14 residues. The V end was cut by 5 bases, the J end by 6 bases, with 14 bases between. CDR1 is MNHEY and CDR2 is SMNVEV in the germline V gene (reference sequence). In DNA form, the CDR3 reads TGTGCCAGCAGTCCTACAGGGATGAGTCAGCCCCAGCATTTT. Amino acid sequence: CASSPTGMSQPQHF.

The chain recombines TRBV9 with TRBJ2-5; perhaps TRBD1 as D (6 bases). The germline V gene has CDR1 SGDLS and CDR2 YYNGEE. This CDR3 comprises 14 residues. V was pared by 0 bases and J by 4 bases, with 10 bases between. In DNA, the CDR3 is TGTGCCAGCAGCGTAGGGGTACAGGGAGAGACCCAGTACTTC. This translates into CASSVGVQGETQYF.

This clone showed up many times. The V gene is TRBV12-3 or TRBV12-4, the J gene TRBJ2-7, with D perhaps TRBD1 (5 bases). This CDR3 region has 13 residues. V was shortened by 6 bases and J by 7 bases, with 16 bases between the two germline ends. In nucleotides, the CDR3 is TGTGCCAGCAGAATTGGGGCCGCCAAGGAGCAGTACTTC. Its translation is CASRIGAAKEQYF.

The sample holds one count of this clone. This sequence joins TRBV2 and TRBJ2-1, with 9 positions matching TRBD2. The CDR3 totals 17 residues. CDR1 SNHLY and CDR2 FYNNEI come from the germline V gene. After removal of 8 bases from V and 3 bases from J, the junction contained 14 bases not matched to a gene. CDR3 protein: CASVGKSGGTYYNEQFF. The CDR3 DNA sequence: TGTGCCAGCGTTGGGAAAAGCGGGGGGACTTACTACAATGAGCAGTTCTTC.

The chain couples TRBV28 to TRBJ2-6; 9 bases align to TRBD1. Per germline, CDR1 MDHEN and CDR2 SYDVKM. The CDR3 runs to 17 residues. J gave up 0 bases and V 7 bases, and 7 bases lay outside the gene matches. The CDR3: CASTSGTGNSGANVLTF. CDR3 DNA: TGTGCCAGCACCTCCGGGACAGGGAACTCTGGGGCCAACGTCCTGACTTTC.

CDR3 nucleotides: TGCGCCAGCAGCCAGGGGACAGGGGCCAACTATGGCTACACCTTC. The encoded protein is CASSQGTGANYGYTF. The rearrangement joins TRBV4-1 to TRBJ1-2, with 10 bases fitting TRBD1. The CDR3 is 15 residues long. The ends lost 3 bases at V and 2 bases at J; junction bases unmatched: 3. CDR1 is MGHRA and CDR2 is YSYEKL in the germline V gene.

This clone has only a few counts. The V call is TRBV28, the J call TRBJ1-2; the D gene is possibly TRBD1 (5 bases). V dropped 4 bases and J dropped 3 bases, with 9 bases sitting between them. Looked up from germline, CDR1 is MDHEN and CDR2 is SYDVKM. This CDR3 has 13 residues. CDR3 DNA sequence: TGTGCCAGCAGTTCGACAGACCACTATGGCTACACCTTC. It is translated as CASSSTDHYGYTF.

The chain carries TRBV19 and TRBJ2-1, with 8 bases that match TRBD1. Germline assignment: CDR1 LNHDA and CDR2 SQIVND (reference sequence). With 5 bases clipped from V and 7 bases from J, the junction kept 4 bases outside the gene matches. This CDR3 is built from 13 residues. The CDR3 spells CASSPGGWNEQFF. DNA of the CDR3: TGTGCCAGTAGTCCAGGGGGCTGGAATGAGCAGTTCTTC.

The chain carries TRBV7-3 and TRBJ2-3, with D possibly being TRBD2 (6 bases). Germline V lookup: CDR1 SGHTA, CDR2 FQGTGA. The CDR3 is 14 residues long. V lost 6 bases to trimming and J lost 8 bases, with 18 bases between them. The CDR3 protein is CASSPGRGSGTQYF. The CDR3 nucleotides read TGTGCCAGCAGTCCGGGACGGGGGTCGGGTACGCAGTATTTT. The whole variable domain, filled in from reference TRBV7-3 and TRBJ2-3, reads GAGVSQTPSNKVTEKGKYVELRCDPISGHTALYWYRQSLGQGPEFLIYFQGTGAADDSGLPNDRFFAVRPEGSVSTLKIQRTERGDSAVYLCASSPGRGSGTQYFGPGTRLTVL.

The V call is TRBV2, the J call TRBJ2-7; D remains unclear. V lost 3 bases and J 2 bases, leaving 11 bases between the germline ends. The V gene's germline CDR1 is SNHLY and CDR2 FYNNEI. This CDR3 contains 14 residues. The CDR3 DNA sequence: TGTGCCAGCAGTGACACGGTTAGTCCCTACGAGCAGTACTTC. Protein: CASSDTVSPYEQYF. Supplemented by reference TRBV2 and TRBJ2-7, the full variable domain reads EPEVTQTPSHQVTQMGQEVILRCVPISNHLYFYWYRQILGQKVEFLVSFYNNEISEKSEIFDDQFSVERPDGSNFTLKIRSTKLEDSAMYFCASSDTVSPYEQYFGPGTRLTVT.